This T cell receptor beta chain was obtained from a study of molecular identifiers for immune sequencing clone quantification. TCRdb reanalysed the PCR reads using MiXCR and keeps one entry per CDR3 protein. Of around 460,000 distinct CDR3 sequences in the sample, around 21% are singletons; the top ten hold 0.7% to 1%. This clonotype was seen ten or more times. The CDR3 spans 15 residues. The J segment lost 8 bases and the V segment lost 5 bases, leaving 9 bases of the junction unmatched. Germline assignment: CDR1 SEHNR and CDR2 FQNEAQ (reference sequence). This chain links TRBV7-9 with TRBJ1-4; 9 nucleotides agree with TRBD1. Sample: naive CD8+ T cells from blood, with Jurkat cell RNA spiked in. The subset was: FACS-sorted CD8+CD4-CCR7+CD45RA+ naive T cells. The receptor was isolated from a human donor in good health. Some libraries in this study had Jurkat cell RNA spiked in. The DNA for the CDR3 is TGTGCCAGCAGCGGACAGGACAGGGGTGGAGAAAAACTGTTTTTT. Translating gives CASSGQDRGGEKLFF.